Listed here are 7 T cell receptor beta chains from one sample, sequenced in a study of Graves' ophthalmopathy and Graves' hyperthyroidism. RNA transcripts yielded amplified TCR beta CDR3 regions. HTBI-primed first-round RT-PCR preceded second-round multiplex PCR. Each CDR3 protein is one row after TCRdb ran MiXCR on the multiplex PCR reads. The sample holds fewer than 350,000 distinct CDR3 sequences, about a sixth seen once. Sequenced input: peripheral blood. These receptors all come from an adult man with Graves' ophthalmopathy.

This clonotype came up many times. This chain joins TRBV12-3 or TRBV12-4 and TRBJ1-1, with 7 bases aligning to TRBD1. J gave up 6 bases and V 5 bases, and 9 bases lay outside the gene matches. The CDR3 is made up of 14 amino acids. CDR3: CASSGSRGRSEAFF. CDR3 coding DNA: TGTGCCAGCAGTGGGAGTAGGGGGCGGTCTGAAGCTTTCTTT.

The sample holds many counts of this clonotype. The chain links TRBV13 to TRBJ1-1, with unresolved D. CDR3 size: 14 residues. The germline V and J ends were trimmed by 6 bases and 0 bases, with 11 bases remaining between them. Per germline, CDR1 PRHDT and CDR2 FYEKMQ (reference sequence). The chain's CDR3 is CASRRGRVNTEAFF. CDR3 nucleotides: TGTGCCAGCAGACGAGGAAGGGTGAACACTGAAGCTTTCTTT.

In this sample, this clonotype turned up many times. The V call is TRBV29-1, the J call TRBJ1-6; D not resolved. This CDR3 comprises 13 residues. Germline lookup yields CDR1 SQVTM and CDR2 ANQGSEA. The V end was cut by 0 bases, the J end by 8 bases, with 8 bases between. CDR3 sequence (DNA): TGCAGCGTTGAAGATCGGAGGGATTCACCCCTCCACTTT. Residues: CSVEDRRDSPLHF.

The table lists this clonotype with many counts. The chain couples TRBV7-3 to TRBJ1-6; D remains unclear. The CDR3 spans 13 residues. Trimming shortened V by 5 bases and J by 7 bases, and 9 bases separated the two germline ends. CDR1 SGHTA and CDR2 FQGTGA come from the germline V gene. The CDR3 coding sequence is TGTGCCAGCAGCCAAAACAGAAATTCACCCCTCCACTTT. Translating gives CASSQNRNSPLHF.

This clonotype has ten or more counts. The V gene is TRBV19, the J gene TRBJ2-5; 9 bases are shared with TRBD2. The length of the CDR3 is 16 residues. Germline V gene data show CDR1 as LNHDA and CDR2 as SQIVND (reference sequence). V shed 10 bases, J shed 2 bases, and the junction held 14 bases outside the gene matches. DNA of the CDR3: TGTGCCACCAATCTTCGTAGCGGGGGAGCACAAGAGACCCAGTACTTC. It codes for CATNLRSGGAQETQYF.

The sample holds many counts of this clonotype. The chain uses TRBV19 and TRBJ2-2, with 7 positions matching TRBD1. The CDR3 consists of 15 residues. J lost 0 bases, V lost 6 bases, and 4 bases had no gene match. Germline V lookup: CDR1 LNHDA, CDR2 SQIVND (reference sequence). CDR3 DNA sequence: TGTGCCAGTAGACCCGGGACAGCGAACACCGGGGAGCTGTTTTTT. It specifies CASRPGTANTGELFF.

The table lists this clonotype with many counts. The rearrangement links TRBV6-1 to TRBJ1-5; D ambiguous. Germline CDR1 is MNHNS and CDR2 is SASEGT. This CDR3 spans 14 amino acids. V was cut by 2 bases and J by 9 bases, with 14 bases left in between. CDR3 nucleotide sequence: TGTGCCAGCAGTGAACGATCCCATAGTGCGCCCCAGCATTTT. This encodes CASSERSHSAPQHF.